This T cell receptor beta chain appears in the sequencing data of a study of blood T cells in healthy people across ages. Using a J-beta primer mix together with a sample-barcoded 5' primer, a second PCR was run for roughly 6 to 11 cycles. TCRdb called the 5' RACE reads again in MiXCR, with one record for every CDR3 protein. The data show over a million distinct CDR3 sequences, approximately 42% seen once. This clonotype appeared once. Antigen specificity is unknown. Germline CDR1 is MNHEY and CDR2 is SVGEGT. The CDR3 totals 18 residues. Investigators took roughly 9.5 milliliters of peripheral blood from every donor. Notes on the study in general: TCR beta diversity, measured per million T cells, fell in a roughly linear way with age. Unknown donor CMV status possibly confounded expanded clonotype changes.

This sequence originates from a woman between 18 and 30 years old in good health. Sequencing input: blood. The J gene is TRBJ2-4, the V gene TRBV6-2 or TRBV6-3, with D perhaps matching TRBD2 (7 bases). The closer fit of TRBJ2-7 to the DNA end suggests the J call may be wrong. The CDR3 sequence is CASSAALGDTRGAYEQYF. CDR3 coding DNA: TGTGCCAGCAGTGCGGCCCTCGGGGACACCCGGGGGGCCTACGAGCAGTACTTC.